One sample yielded the 2 T cell receptor beta chains listed below, sequenced in a study of PD-L1 blockade in urothelial cancer. Time point: pretreatment peripheral blood. Only in-frame clones appear in the TCRdb table, and some are missing; sequencing was by immunoSEQ multiplex PCR. The table has around 66,000 clones, more than 80% seen once. The material sequenced was PBMCs, taken around atezolizumab (anti-PD-L1) treatment. These TCRs come from a man aged 65 to 79 with urothelial cancer.

The chain couples TRBV5-6 to TRBJ2-3, with 8 bases aligning to TRBD2. Losses at the gene ends were 2 bases for V and 2 bases for J; bases not matched to a gene: 4. This CDR3 comprises 15 residues. From germline, CDR1 is SGHDT and CDR2 YYEEEE. Here the CDR3 reads CASSFSSGVTDTQYF. CDR3 nucleotides: TGTGCCAGCAGCTTCAGTAGCGGGGTCACAGATACGCAGTATTTT.

This rearrangement joins TRBV4-3 to TRBJ2-2, with TRBD2 matching 8 bases. V lost 5 bases and J lost 3; bases outside the gene matches: 5. Germline values: CDR1 LGHNA, CDR2 YSLEER. This CDR3 has 15 residues. The CDR3 spells CASSSTAGDTGELFF. The CDR3 DNA reads as TGCGCCAGCAGCTCGACAGCGGGGGACACCGGGGAGCTGTTTTTT.